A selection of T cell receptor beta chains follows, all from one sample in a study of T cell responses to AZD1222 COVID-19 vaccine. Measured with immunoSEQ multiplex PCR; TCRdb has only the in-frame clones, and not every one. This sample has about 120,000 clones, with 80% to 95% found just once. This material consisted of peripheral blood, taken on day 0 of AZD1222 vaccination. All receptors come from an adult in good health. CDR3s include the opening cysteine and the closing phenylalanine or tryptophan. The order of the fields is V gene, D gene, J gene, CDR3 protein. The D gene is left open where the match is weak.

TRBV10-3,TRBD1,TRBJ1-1,CAISESLTGGNTEAFF
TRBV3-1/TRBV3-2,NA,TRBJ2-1,CASSQDWSGDSYNEQFF
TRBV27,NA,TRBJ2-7,CASSYNRVSHEQYF
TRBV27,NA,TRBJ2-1,CASSTRNPGLYNEQFF
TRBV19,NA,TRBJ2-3,CASSEGMRWTDTQYF
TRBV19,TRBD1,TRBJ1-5,CASSSQGAPDNQPQHF
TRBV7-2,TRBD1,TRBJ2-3,CASSLSGTRGPDTQYF
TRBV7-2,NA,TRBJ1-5,CASSSQGGNQPQHF
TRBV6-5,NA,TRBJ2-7,CASSLTVRYEQYF
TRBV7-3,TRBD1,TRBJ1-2,CASSLGTGSADGYTF
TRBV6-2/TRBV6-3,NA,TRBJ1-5,CASSFMGAEGNQPQHF
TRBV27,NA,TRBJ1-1,CASRHQGLSTEAFF
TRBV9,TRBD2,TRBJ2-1,CASSVGAGAYNEQFF
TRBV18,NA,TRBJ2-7,CASSPSLAEFSYEQYF
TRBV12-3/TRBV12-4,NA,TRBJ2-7,CASSFSYEQYF
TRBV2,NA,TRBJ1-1,CASKAGTLNTEAFF
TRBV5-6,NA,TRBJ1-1,CASSLDRARNTEAFF
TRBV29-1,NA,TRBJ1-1,CSVEDLANTEAFF
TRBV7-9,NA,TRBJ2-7,CASSLDGRLYEQYF
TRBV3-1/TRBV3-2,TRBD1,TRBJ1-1,CASSQVPHLTGEWAFGTEAFF
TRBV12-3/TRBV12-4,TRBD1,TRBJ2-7,CASRTQGKGEQYF
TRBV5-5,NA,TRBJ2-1,CASSLSAGSSNEQFF
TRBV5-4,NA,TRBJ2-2,CASSLGLRGDTGELFF
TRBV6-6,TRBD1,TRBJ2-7,CASSRSGQLYYEQYF
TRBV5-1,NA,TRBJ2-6,CASSFYGSSGANVLTF
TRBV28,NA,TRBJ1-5,CASSLVNQPQHF